The 16 T cell receptor beta chains presented below share a single source sample, sequenced in a study of T-cell memory formation after mild COVID-19. TCRdb re-analysed the 5' RACE reads in MiXCR, keeping a single row per CDR3 protein. The sample lists hundreds of thousands of distinct CDR3 sequences, about 15% seen once, with 20% to 25% in the top ten. Specimen: PBMCs or a T cell subset sorted from them (not recorded which). The origin of the receptors is a man aged 18 to 35 who had mild COVID-19 (a few samples of this study predate the infection). Cell type and time point are not known.

DNA of the CDR3: TGTGCCAGCTCGGGGGGCCTAGGTCAGCCCCAGCATTTT. Translated: CASSGGLGQPQHF. The chain recombines TRBV2 with TRBJ1-5; D is possibly TRBD1 (6 bases). The CDR3 has 13 amino acids. Germline assignment: CDR1 SNHLY and CDR2 FYNNEI. Trimming shortened V by 8 bases and J by 6 bases, and 14 bases separated the two germline ends. Full variable domain (outside the CDR3, taken from reference TRBV2 and TRBJ1-5): EPEVTQTPSHQVTQMGQEVILRCVPISNHLYFYWYRQILGQKVEFLVSFYNNEISEKSEIFDDQFSVERPDGSNFTLKIRSTKLEDSAMYFCASSGGLGQPQHFGDGTRLSIL.

The table lists this clonotype with a few counts. The chain is built from TRBV5-1 and TRBJ2-6; D is undetermined. Germline CDR1 and CDR2: SGHRS and YFSETQ. V lost 5 bases, J lost 0 bases, and 12 bases lay in between. This CDR3 is 16 amino acids long. CDR3 region: CASRTASLSGANVLTF. CDR3 nucleotides: TGCGCCAGCAGGACCGCGAGTCTCTCTGGGGCCAACGTCCTGACTTTC.

This clonotype was found many times. CDR3 nucleotides: TGTGCCAGGATCGACGGGACTCTAAAAGCTGGGGAGACCCAGTACTTC. The encoded protein is CARIDGTLKAGETQYF. The chain joins TRBV7-4 to TRBJ2-5; D perhaps matches TRBD2 (6 bases). V shed 9 bases and J shed 5 bases, with 25 bases lying between them. This CDR3 is 16 amino acids long. Germline V lookup: CDR1 SGHVT, CDR2 SQSDAQ.

This chain connects TRBV6-2 or TRBV6-3 to TRBJ2-3, with a possible D match to TRBD2 (6 bases). The CDR3 covers 15 residues. From germline, CDR1 is MNHEY and CDR2 SVGEGT. Between the trimmed V and J ends, which lost 8 bases and 2 bases, there was a span of 17 bases. The DNA for the CDR3 is TGTGCCAGCCACGACCACGGGGGACCCACAGATACGCAGTATTTT. Protein product: CASHDHGGPTDTQYF.

This clonotype has a handful of counts. The chain employs TRBV6-6 and TRBJ2-5; D not certain. Trimming took 10 bases from V and 4 from J, leaving 13 bases between them. The CDR3 is 12 amino acids. Germline CDR1 reads MNHNY; CDR2 reads SVGAGI (reference sequence). This chain's CDR3 is CATSAIGETQYF. The CDR3 DNA is TGTGCCACCTCCGCTATCGGAGAGACCCAGTACTTC.

A few counts support this clonotype. J is TRBJ1-2 and V is TRBV6-5; D is unclear. Germline V gene lookup returns CDR1 MNHEY and CDR2 SVGAGI. CDR3 length: 13 amino acids. Trimming removed 6 bases from V and 0 bases from J, with 8 bases in between. Written as DNA, the CDR3 is TGTGCCAGCAGGCCCCCGGCTAACTATGGCTACACCTTC. Translating gives CASRPPANYGYTF.

V usage is TRBV6-6 and J usage is TRBJ2-7; 7 bases are shared with TRBD1. The CDR3 has 13 residues. J lost 6 bases, V lost 5 bases, and 7 bases had no gene match. CDR1 is MNHNY and CDR2 is SVGAGI in the germline V gene (reference sequence). The CDR3 here is CASSVTGVSEQYV. DNA for the CDR3: TGTGCCAGCAGTGTCACAGGGGTAAGCGAGCAGTACGTC.

This clonotype was detected a few times. The chain combines TRBV11-2 with TRBJ2-2, with 8 bases fitting TRBD2. The CDR3 is 17 residues long. Per germline, CDR1 SGHAT and CDR2 FQNNGV. V trimming: 3 bases; J trimming: 1 base; junction bases outside the gene matches: 7. This CDR3 is CASSFHGAGGNTGELFF. CDR3 DNA: TGTGCCAGCAGCTTCCACGGGGCGGGAGGGAACACCGGGGAGCTGTTTTTT.

This clonotype occurred many times. The chain has TRBV28 and TRBJ2-5, with 7 bases aligning to TRBD2. There are 14 residues in the CDR3. The germline gives CDR1 MDHEN, CDR2 SYDVKM. After removal of 6 bases from V and 3 bases from J, the junction contained 7 bases not matched to a gene. CDR3 DNA: TGTGCCAGCAGCCCGGGAGGCGGGGAAGAGACCCAGTACTTC. This translates into CASSPGGGEETQYF.

The chain links TRBV14 to TRBJ2-1, with D unresolved. This CDR3 has 13 residues. The ends were cut back, 6 bases at V and 2 bases at J, with 8 bases in the middle. Germline lookup yields CDR1 SGHDN and CDR2 FVKESK. This CDR3 reads CASRGLPYNEQFF. Written as DNA, the CDR3 is TGTGCCAGCAGAGGTCTCCCCTACAATGAGCAGTTCTTC.

The V and J genes are TRBV1 and TRBJ2-3; the table gives TRBD1 as D, unverified against the DNA. TRBV1 constitutes a pseudogene. This CDR3 has 17 amino acids. The DNA for the CDR3 is TGCACCAGCAGCTGCACCCCGGACGGGTTTAGCACAGATACGCAGTATTTT. Translated, it gives CTSSCTPDGFSTDTQYF.

This clonotype appeared many times. This chain links TRBV5-1 with TRBJ2-2; 7 nucleotides match TRBD1. In germline, CDR1 is SGHRS, CDR2 YFSETQ. V was pared by 4 bases and J by 6 bases, with 6 bases of the junction left unmatched. The CDR3 is 14 residues long. CDR3 loop: CASSQQGFAGELFF. CDR3 nucleotide sequence: TGCGCCAGCAGCCAACAGGGGTTCGCCGGGGAGCTGTTTTTT. Together with reference TRBV5-1 and TRBJ2-2, the CDR3 gives the full variable domain: KAGVTQTPRYLIKTRGQQVTLSCSPISGHRSVSWYQQTPGQGLQFLFEYFSETQRNKGNFPGRFSGRQFSNSRSEMNVSTLELGDSALYLCASSQQGFAGELFFGEGSRLTVL.

This clonotype was counted many times. V is TRBV7-2 and J is TRBJ2-3; D unresolved. V lost 5 bases, J lost 5 bases, and 8 bases lay in between. The CDR3 totals 12 residues. CDR1 SGHTA and CDR2 FQGNSA come from the germline V gene. CDR3 in DNA: TGTGCCAGCAGCCGGACGGGAGATACGCAGTATTTT. Its translation is CASSRTGDTQYF.

The chain is built from TRBV4-1 and TRBJ2-1; 9 bases are shared with TRBD2. The CDR3 sequence is 16 residues long. Trimming at V came to 1 base and at J to 8 bases, leaving 9 bases not matched to a gene. Germline CDR1 reads MGHRA; CDR2 reads YSYEKL. The CDR3 here is CASSQALGGGVDEQFF. The CDR3 coding sequence is TGCGCCAGCAGCCAAGCTCTGGGCGGGGGGGTTGATGAGCAGTTCTTC.

There are a few counts of this clonotype. The chain is built from TRBV5-1 and TRBJ1-1, with D tentatively TRBD1 (6 bases). Trimming cost V 3 bases and J 5 bases, with 14 bases left between them. CDR3 length: 14 residues. The germline gives CDR1 SGHRS, CDR2 YFSETQ. In DNA, the CDR3 is TGCGCCAGCAGCTATACAGGGATCGATACTGAAGCTTTCTTT. It specifies CASSYTGIDTEAFF.

At least ten counts were recorded for this clonotype. This sequence joins TRBV29-1 and TRBJ2-2; D may be TRBD2 (5 bases). The CDR3 sequence is 15 residues long. CDR1 is SQVTM and CDR2 is ANQGSEA in the germline V gene. Trimming removed 7 bases from V and 5 bases from J, with 20 bases in between. The CDR3 DNA reads as TGCAGCGCTGCTGAGGGCGCGAGTAAGACCGGGGAGCTGTTTTTT. It codes for CSAAEGASKTGELFF.